This TCR beta chain was captured by sequencing in a study of T cells after yellow fever vaccination. Broader study findings: Although the secondary response was weaker, it peaked faster, at day 5 versus 15. Of the clonotypes, a small share occurred in both CD4 and CD8 compartments. Post-booster repertoires again held most primary-vaccination clones (roughly 96% CD4, roughly 88% CD8).

In this sample, this clonotype turned up a few times. Its antigen is not identified. They built TCR cDNA with 5'RACE template switching, a step that put in a universal primer site and UMIs. One entry per CDR3 protein results from TCRdb running MiXCR on the 5' RACE reads. The sample holds some 600,000 distinct CDR3 sequences, around an eighth seen once. The source material was PBMCs, sampled on the day of the yellow fever booster vaccination. The TCR sequence derives from a young man who received the YFV17D yellow fever vaccine.

CDR3 DNA: TGTGCCAGCGGGGTACGAGACATGGGAAATGGTGAGCAGTTCTTC. Translating it yields CASGVRDMGNGEQFF. The rearrangement uses TRBV2 and TRBJ2-1; D unclear. The V gene lost 8 bases and the J gene lost 9 bases, with 23 bases spanning the gap. Per germline, CDR1 SNHLY and CDR2 FYNNEI. The CDR3 spans 15 residues.